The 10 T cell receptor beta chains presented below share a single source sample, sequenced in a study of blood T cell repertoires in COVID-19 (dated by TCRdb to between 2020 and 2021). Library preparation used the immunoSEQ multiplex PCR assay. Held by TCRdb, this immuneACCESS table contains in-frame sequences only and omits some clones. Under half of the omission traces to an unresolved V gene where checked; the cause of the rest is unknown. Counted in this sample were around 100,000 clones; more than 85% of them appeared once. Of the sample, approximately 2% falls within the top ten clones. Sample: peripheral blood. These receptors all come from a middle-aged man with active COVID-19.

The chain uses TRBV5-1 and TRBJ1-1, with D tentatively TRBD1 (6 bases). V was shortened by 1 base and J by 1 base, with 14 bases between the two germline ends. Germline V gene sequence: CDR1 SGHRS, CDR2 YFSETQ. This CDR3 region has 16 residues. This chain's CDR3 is CASSLSFRTENTEAFF. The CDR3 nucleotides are TGCGCCAGCAGCTTGTCCTTCAGGACAGAGAACACTGAAGCTTTCTTT.

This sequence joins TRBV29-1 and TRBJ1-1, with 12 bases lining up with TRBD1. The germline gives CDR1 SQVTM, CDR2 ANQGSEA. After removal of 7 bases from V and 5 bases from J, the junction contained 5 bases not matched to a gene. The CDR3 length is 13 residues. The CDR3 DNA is TGCAGCGCCGCGGGACAGGGGGCAACTGAAGCTTTCTTT. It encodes CSAAGQGATEAFF.

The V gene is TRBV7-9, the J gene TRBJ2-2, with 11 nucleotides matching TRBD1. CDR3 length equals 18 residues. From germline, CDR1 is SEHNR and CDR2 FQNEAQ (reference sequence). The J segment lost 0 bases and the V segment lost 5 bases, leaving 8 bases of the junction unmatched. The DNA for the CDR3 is TGTGCCAGCAGCGGGGACAGGGGGACGTTCGCGAACACCGGGGAGCTGTTTTTT. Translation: CASSGDRGTFANTGELFF.

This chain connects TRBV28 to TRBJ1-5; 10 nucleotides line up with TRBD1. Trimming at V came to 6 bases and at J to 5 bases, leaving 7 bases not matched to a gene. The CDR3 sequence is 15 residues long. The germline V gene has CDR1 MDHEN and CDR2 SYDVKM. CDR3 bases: TGTGCCAGCAGCATCCAGGACAGGGGGGATCAGCCCCAGCATTTT. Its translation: CASSIQDRGDQPQHF. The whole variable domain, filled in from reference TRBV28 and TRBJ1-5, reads DVKVTQSSRYLVKRTGEKVFLECVQDMDHENMFWYRQDPGLGLRLIYFSYDVKMKEKGDIPEGYSVSREKKERFSLILESASTNQTSMYLCASSIQDRGDQPQHFGDGTRLSIL.

The CDR3 DNA follows: TGTGCCAGCAGCTTTAGTCGTAGCCGCACAGATACGCAGTATTTT. It specifies CASSFSRSRTDTQYF. The chain recombines TRBV7-9 with TRBJ2-3, with D uncertain. Germline CDR1 SEHNR, CDR2 FQNEAQ (reference sequence). The CDR3 runs to 15 residues. Trimming took 3 bases from V and 1 from J, leaving 11 bases between them. Based on the CDR3 plus reference TRBV7-9 and TRBJ2-3, the full variable domain is DTGVSQNPRHKITKRGQNVTFRCDPISEHNRLYWYRQTLGQGPEFLTYFQNEAQLEKSRLLSDRFSAERPKGSFSTLEIQRTEQGDSAMYLCASSFSRSRTDTQYFGPGTRLTVL.

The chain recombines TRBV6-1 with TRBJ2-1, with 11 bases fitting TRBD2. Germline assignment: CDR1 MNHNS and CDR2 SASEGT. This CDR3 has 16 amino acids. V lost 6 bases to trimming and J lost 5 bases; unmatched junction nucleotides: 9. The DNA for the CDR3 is TGTGCCAGCAGGGAACAGGGACTAGCGGTTAACAATGAGCAGTTCTTC. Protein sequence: CASREQGLAVNNEQFF.

The CDR3 spells CATSDPTGGVGANVLTF. The CDR3, as DNA: TGTGCCACCAGTGATCCCACAGGGGGCGTAGGGGCCAACGTCCTGACTTTC. The rearrangement uses TRBV24-1 and TRBJ2-6; TRBD1 matches 9 bases. V lost 3 bases to trimming and J lost 4 bases; unmatched junction nucleotides: 6. The CDR3 has 17 amino acids. The germline gives CDR1 KGHDR, CDR2 SFDVKD.

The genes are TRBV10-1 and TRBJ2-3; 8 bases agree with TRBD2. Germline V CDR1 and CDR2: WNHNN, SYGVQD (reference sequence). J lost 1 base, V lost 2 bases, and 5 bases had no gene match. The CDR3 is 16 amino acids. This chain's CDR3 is CASSEASGGGTDTQYF. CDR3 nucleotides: TGCGCCAGCAGTGAGGCCAGCGGGGGCGGCACAGATACGCAGTATTTT.

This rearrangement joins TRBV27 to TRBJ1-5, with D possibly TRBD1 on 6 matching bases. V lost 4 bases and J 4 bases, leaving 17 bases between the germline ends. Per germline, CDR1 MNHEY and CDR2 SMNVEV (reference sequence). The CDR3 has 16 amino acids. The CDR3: CASSSGARGQNQPQHF. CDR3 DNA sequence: TGTGCCAGCAGTTCAGGAGCCAGGGGTCAGAATCAGCCCCAGCATTTT.

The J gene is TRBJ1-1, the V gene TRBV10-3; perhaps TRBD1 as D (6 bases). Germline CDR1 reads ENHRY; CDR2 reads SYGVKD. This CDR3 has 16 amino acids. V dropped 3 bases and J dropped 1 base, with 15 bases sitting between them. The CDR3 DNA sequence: TGTGCCATCAGTGATAGAGGTACAGGGCCGAACACTGAAGCTTTCTTT. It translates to CAISDRGTGPNTEAFF.